This T cell receptor (beta chain) was observed in a study of identical twins. Findings of the study overall: Cord blood's abundant beta clonotypes had fewer insertions, unlike memory repertoires. Shared out-of-frame alpha sequences (those common to twins) showed excess low generation probability.

MiXCR, applied by TCRdb to the 5' RACE reads, yields one record per CDR3 protein. The data contain a few hundred thousand distinct CDR3 sequences, roughly 9% of them singletons. A few counts support this clonotype. Antigen specificity is unknown. Each donor (without exception) was a healthy Caucasian. V lost 3 bases and J lost 7; bases outside the gene matches: 12. The CDR3 totals 14 residues. Per the germline V gene, CDR1 is DFQATT and CDR2 is SNEGSKA (reference sequence). The source is a woman aged 45-65 years in good health. Sequencing input: naive T cells sorted from blood. This chain uses TRBV20-1 with TRBJ2-7; the match to TRBD1 covers 7 bases. This chain's CDR3 is CSASGDSPRMEQYF. The CDR3 coding sequence is TGCAGTGCTAGTGGGGACAGTCCGAGGATGGAGCAGTACTTC.